This note documents a single T cell receptor (beta chain) sequence. Its antigen is as yet unknown. PCR used 60 Vbeta primers and 13 Jbeta primers. Measured with immunoSEQ multiplex PCR; TCRdb has only the in-frame clones, and not every one. In all, the sample yields 35,000 to 50,000 clones. This CDR3 contains 15 residues. Trimming cost V 1 base and J 0 bases, with 6 bases left between them. Germline CDR1 is LNHDA and CDR2 is SQIVND (reference sequence). The entry originates in a study of cytomegalovirus exposure and HLA in healthy donors. Study details: Counted in an early data release were approximately 85 million unique TCRs from HLA-typed donors. Study outcomes and limitations: In vitro work confirmed that a few CMV-associated chains recognize CMV antigens.

This chain connects TRBV19 to TRBJ2-2; a weak D match, TRBD1 (5 bases). Sequenced sample: PBMCs. The sequence came from a male donor in good health and CMV-seronegative. In DNA form, the CDR3 reads TGTGCCAGTAGTATAGGACAGACGAACACCGGGGAGCTGTTTTTT. Translating it yields CASSIGQTNTGELFF.